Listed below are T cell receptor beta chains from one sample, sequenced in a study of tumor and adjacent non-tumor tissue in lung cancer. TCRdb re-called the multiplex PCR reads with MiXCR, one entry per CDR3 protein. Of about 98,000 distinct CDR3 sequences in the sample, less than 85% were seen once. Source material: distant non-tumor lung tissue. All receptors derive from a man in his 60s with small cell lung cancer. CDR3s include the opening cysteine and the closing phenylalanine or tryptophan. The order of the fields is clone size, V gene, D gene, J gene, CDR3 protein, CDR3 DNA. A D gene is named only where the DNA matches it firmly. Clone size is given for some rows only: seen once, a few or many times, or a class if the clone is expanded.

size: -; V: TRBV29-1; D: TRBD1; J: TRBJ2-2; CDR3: CNVEKWTGRNTGELFF; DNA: TGCAACGTTGAAAAGTGGACAGGGAGGAACACCGGGGAGCTGTTTTTT
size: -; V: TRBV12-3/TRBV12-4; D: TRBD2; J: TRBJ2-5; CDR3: CASSLASGLQETQHF; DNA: TGTGCCAGCAGTTTAGCTAGCGGGCTTCAAGAGACCCAGCACTTT
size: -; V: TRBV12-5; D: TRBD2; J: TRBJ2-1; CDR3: CASSLVPIPGLAGRSYNVQFF; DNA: TGTGCTAGTAGTTTGGTACCTATCCCTGGACTAGCGGGGCGCTCCTACAATGTGCAGTTCTTC
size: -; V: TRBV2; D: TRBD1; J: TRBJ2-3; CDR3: CASSKTGGALADTQYF; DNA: TGTGCCAGCAGTAAAACAGGGGGCGCCCTGGCAGATACGCAGTATTTT
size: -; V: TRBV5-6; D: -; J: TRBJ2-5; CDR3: CTSSLTGSQETRYF; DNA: TGTACCAGCAGTTTAACGGGCAGCCAAGAGACCCGGTACTTC
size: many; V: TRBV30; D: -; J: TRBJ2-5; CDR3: CAWGEATQYF; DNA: TGTGCCTGGGGTGAAGCGACCCAGTACTTC
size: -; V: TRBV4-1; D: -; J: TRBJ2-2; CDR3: CASSQFGATPGSCFF; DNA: -
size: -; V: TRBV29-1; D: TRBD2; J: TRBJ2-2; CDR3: CSAHSSGTITNTRELFF; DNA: TGCAGCGCCCATTCATCTGGGACTATTACGAACACCAGGGAGCTGTTTTTT
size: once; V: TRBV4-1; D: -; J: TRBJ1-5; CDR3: CASSQGMSLPQHF; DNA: TGCGCAAGTAGCCAGGGGATGTCTCTGCCCCAGCATTTT
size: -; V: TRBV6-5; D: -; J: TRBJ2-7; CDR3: CASWWTWSAEQYF; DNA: TGTGCCAGCTGGTGGACATGGTCGGCCGAGCAATACTTC
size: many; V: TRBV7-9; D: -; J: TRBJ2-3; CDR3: CASSLEGDRQYF; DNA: TGTGCCAGCAGCTTAGAAGGGGACCGGCAGTATTTT
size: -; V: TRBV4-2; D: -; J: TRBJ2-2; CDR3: CAGSQDLRANTGELFF; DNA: TGCGCTGGCAGCCAAGATCTGAGGGCCAATACCGGGGAGCTGTTTTTT
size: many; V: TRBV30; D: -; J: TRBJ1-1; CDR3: CAWSDPGGYTEAFF; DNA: TGTGCCTGGAGTGACCCGGGCGGTTACACTGAAGCTTTCTTT
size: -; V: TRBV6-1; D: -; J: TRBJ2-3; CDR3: CASSSLGAGLLGSKQHCF; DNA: TGTGCCAGCAGCTCCCTAGGGGCGGGACTCTTGGGCTCGAAGCAGCATTGTTTT
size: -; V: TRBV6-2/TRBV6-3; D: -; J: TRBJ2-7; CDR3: CASKIQGAPMEQNF; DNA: TGTGCCAGCAAGATACAGGGAGCCCCTATGGAGCAGAACTTC
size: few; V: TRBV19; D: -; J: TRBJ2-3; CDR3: CASSPGMSTDTQYF; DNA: TGTGCCAGTAGCCCTGGGATGTCCACAGATACGCAGTATTTT
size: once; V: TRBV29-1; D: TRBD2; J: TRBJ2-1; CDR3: CSAGLAGIGSYNEQFF; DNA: TGCAGCGCGGGACTAGCGGGAATTGGGTCCTACAATGAACAGTTCTTC
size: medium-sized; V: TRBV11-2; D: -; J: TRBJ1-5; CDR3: CASSPGGSLNQPQHF; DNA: TGTGCCAGCAGCCCGGGGGGGTCACTCAATCAGCCCCAGCATTTT
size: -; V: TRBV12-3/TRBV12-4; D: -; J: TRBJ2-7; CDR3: CTSSPWGGYEHYF; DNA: TGTACCAGCAGCCCGTGGGGGGGCTACGAGCACTACTTC
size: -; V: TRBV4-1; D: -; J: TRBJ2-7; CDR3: CTSSQGGGEQYF; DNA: TGCACCAGCAGCCAAGGAGGGGGCGAGCAGTACTTC
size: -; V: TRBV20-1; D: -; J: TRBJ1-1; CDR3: CGARGPTGVMAFF; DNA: TGCGGTGCTAGAGGACCCACAGGCGTGATGGCTTTCTTT
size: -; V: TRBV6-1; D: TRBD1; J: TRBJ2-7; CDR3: CASSDALGTATYELYF; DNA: TGTGCCAGCAGTGACGCACTCGGGACAGCTACCTACGAGCTGTACTTC
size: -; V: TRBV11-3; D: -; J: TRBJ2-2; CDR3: CASGLHGRADGTGELFF; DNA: TGTGCCAGCGGCTTACATGGTAGAGCCGACGGGACGGGTGAGCTGTTTTTT
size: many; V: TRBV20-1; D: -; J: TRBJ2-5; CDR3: CSAKSGSETQYF; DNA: TGCAGTGCTAAGTCAGGGAGCGAGACCCAGTACTTC
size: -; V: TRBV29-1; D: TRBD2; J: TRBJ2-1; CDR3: CSGAPLRGNYNERFF; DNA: TGCAGCGGGGCCCCGTTGCGGGGGAATTACAATGAGCGGTTCTTC
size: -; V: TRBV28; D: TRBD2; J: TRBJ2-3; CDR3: CASSPPDSGRTLYF; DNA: TGTGCCAGCAGTCCCCCGGACAGCGGGAGAACGCTATATTTT
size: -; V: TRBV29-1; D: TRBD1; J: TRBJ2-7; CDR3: CSVGASGSGGDEQYF; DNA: TGCAGCGTGGGAGCTTCCGGGTCAGGGGGTGACGAGCAGTACTTC
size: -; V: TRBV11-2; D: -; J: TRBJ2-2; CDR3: CTSSLVGTGELFF; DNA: TGCACCAGCAGCTTAGTGGGCACCGGGGAGCTGTTTTTT
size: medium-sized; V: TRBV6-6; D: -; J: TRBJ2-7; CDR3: CASSYTRTVYEQYF; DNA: TGTGCCAGCAGTTACACCAGAACCGTCTACGAGCAGTACTTC
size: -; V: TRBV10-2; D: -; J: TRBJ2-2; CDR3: CASRGGELPNTGDLFF; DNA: TGCGCCAGCCGTGGAGGGGAATTACCGAACACCGGGGATCTGTTTTTC
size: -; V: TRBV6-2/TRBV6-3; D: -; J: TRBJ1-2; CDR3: CSSQTNYGYTF; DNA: TGTTCCAGTCAAACCAACTATGGCTACACCTTC
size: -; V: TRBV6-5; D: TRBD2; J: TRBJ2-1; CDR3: CASSYPGGRNERFF; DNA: TGTGCCAGCAGTTATCCGGGAGGGAGGAATGAGCGGTTCTTC
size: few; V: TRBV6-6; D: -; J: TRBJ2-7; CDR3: CASSYSTDPQYF; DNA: TGTGCCAGCAGTTACTCGACGGACCCGCAGTACTTC
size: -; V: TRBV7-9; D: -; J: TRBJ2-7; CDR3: CASSLAYDQYF; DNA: TGTGCCAGCAGTTTAGCTTACGACCAGTACTTC
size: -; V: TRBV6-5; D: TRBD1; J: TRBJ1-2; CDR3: CASRGTGVGYGYTF; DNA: TGTGCCAGCAGGGGTACAGGGGTGGGCTATGGATACACCTTC
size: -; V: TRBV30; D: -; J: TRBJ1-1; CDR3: CGWSAQGSEAFF; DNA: TGTGGCTGGAGTGCCCAGGGGTCTGAAGCTTTCTTT
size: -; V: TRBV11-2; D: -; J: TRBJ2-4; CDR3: CASSLEAAAIQYF; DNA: TGTGCCAGCAGCTTAGAGGCAGCAGCCATTCAGTACTTC
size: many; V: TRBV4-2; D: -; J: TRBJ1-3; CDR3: CASSQDGNSAIGNTIYF; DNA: TGTGCCAGCAGCCAAGATGGGAACAGCGCAATAGGAAACACCATATATTTT
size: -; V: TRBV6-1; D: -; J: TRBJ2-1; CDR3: CAGSESYGDNQFF; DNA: TGTGCCGGCAGTGAAAGTTATGGGGACAATCAGTTCTTC
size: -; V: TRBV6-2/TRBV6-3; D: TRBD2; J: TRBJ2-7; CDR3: CTSKVAGAPMEQYF; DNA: TGTACCAGTAAGGTAGCGGGAGCCCCTATGGAGCAGTACTTC
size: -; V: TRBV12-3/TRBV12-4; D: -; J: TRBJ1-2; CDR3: CASSYSRPGLGYTF; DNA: TGTGCCAGCAGTTATTCCCGCCCAGGGCTTGGCTACACTTTC
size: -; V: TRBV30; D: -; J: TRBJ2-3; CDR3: CALSVSSSRDTQYF; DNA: TGTGCCTTGAGTGTATCCTCAAGTCGAGATACGCAGTATTTT
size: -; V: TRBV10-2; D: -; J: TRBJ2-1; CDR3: CTNCETDQGEQFF; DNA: TGCACCAACTGCGAGACTGACCAGGGTGAGCAGTTCTTC
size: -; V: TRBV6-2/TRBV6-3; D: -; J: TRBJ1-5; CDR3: CASRRTGPNPPKHF; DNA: TGTGCCAGCAGGAGAACAGGGCCCAATCCGCCAAAGCATTTT
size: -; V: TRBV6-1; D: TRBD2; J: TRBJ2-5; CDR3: CASSESAGGEAQYF; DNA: TGTGCCAGTAGTGAAAGTGCGGGAGGGGAGGCCCAGTACTTC
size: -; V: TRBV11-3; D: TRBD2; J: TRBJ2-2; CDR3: CASSRDDAGLAGRTGELFF; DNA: TGTGCCAGCAGTCGTGATGACGCTGGACTAGCGGGTCGCACCGGGGAACTGTTTTTT
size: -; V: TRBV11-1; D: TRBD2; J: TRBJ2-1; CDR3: CASNSETRTSGSGNEKFF; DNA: TGTGCCAGCAACTCAGAAACGAGGACTAGCGGGAGTGGTAATGAGAAGTTCTTC
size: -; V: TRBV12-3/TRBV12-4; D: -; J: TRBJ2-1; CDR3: CASSPGKGPQNEQFF; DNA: TGTGCCAGCAGTCCGGGAAAGGGGCCTCAGAATGAGCAGTTCTTC
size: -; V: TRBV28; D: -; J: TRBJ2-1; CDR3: CVSSPNGRAPYWFF; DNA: TGTGTCAGCAGTCCTAACGGGAGAGCCCCGTATTGGTTCTTC
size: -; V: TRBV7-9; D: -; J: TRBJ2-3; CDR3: CVSRGLAASTDTQYF; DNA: TGTGTCAGCAGGGGCTTAGCGGCTAGCACAGATACGCAGTATTTT
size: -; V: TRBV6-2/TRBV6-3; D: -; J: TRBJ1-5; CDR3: CASSYVYSNQSKHF; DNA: TGTGCCAGCAGTTATGTGTATAGCAATCAGTCCAAGCATTTT
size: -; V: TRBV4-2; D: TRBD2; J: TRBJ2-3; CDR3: CAIGHTGGGSDTQYF; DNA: TGTGCCATCGGCCACACGGGAGGAGGGTCAGATACGCAGTATTTT
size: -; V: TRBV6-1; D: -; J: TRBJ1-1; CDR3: CAIRDGDVGRTEAFF; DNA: TGTGCCATCCGGGACGGAGACGTTGGGAGAACTGAAGCTTTCTTT
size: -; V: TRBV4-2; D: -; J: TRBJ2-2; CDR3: CTNSRDLRANIGELFF; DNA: TGTACAAACAGCCGAGATCTGAGGGCCAACATCGGGGAGCTGTTTTTT